Given below is one T cell receptor beta chain in context. The V gene lost 3 bases and the J gene lost 8 bases, with 13 bases spanning the gap. CDR1 and CDR2 from the germline V gene are MNHNY and SVGAGI (reference sequence). The CDR3 is made up of 14 amino acids. These data come from a study of cytomegalovirus exposure and HLA in healthy donors. PCR primers comprised 60 Vbeta and 13 Jbeta primers. The repertoire was sequenced with immunoSEQ multiplex PCR; TCRdb's copy has only in-frame clones and lacks some. The sample has approximately 190,000 clones; around 80% are singletons. The TCR sequence derives from a man aged 40-49 years in good health and CMV-seropositive. Sequencing used PBMCs. This rearrangement joins TRBV6-6 to TRBJ1-4; D is unclear. DNA for the CDR3: TGTGCCAGCAGTTATATCAACACAGAGGAAAAACTGTTTTTT. Its translation is CASSYINTEEKLFF.